This record concerns one T cell receptor (beta chain) sequence. This CDR3 region has 13 residues. Germline loops: CDR1 SQVTM, CDR2 ANQGSEA. The V segment lost 4 bases and the J segment 8 bases; nucleotides outside the gene matches: 7. The data derive from a study of cytomegalovirus exposure and HLA in healthy donors. Primers for the PCR totalled 60 Vbeta and 13 Jbeta. The repertoire was sequenced with immunoSEQ multiplex PCR; TCRdb's copy has only in-frame clones and lacks some. Its table lists 55,000 to 75,000 clones. This clonotype originated in a woman aged 30 to 39 in good health and CMV-seronegative. The sequencing input was PBMCs. The chain is built from TRBV29-1 and TRBJ2-2; 7 nucleotides align to TRBD1. CDR3 DNA sequence: TGCAGCGTTGGCCAGGGGGAAGCGGGGGAGCTGTTTTTT. Its translation is CSVGQGEAGELFF.